This TCR beta chain is drawn from a study of T cells after yellow fever vaccination (dated 2019 in TCRdb). Study-level background: The SMART-Seq v4 Ultra Low Input RNA kit was used to prepare libraries from fractions with low cell numbers. To follow T-cell clones before and after primary and booster YFV17D yellow fever vaccination, bulk TCR alpha and beta repertoires were sequenced over time. Two healthy male donors, one aged 18 to 30 and one aged 30 to 39 years, were included in the cohort. Blood was collected at multiple timepoints before and after primary and secondary immunization, and bulk PBMC replicates and cell subsets were isolated. What the study reported, not specific to this receptor: The secondary T-cell response was weaker than the primary response but faster, peaking on day 5 instead of day 15. A small fraction of clonotypes showed up in both the CD4 and CD8 compartments, probably as a result of convergent recombination. Computational filtering was needed because FACS-sorted repertoires could contain abundant contaminating clonotypes from the bulk population. Most clones expanded after primary vaccination were re-detected after the booster (96% of CD4 and 88% of CD8), suggesting broad memory maintenance. Only a couple of donors were included in the study, so the extent to which the findings can be generalized is limited.

These reads were obtained on an Illumina NovaSeq 6000. TCR cDNA was synthesized by 5'RACE template switching, through which a universal primer site and unique molecular identifiers were introduced. Priming of cDNA synthesis was performed from both the TCR alpha and TCR beta constant segments. Two PCR steps were used to amplify libraries, with sample barcodes and sequencing adapters being added in the second step. Sequencing of libraries was done on Illumina HiSeq 2500 (2x100 bp) or NovaSeq (2x150 bp). The source study handled its data this way. MIGEC handled demultiplexing of reads and collapsing into UMI consensus sequences, while MiXCR performed V(D)J alignment. Using edgeR on replicate PBMC samples, clonotypes were called vaccine-responding if FDR was below 0.01 and the log2 fold change was above 5 up to day 15. CD4 or CD8 identity was assigned to each bulk clonotype according to whether the clonotype was present at higher abundance in the sequenced CD4 repertoire or the sequenced CD8 repertoire. TCRdb reworked the public reads: Q25 trimming with fastp, MiXCR clone assembly, productive beta chains retained. Records with the same CDR3 protein are collapsed into one entry carrying the most frequent genes and DNA. TCRdb assigned the V and J calls; the authors' analysis was not used. The sample table shows about 320,000 distinct CDR3 sequences, and around 4.4% are seen once. Roughly a fifth of the sample rests with the top ten.

The treatment or condition label here, explained by the study, means: live attenuated yellow fever vaccine strain. At each blood-draw timepoint, two biological replicates of bulk PBMCs were collected. A standard Ficoll-Paque protocol was used to isolate PBMCs from peripheral blood. TriZol was used to extract RNA from bulk PBMCs, from CD4 and CD8 fractions, and from dextramer-positive and dextramer-negative fractions. From the cysteine through the phenylalanine, the CDR3 covers 16 amino acids. Solely the CDR3 DNA is kept, with 48 bases framed from the first base. The germline V gene supplies CDR1 ENHRY and CDR2 SYGVKD. V is clipped by 3 bases and J by 1 base, and the sequence between their germline boundaries is 12 bases long. This clonotype was seen at least ten times. The antigen this receptor binds is unknown. Per-base qualities were not stored, and no clone one base away is much larger.

The TCR sequence derives from a man in his late teens or twenties who received the YFV17D yellow fever vaccine. Sequencing used PBMCs, obtained 15 days after the yellow fever booster vaccination. The chain is assembled from TRBV10-3 and TRBJ2-2, and perhaps TRBD2 as D gene, on 5 matching bases. The bases read TGTGCCATCAGTGACTCCCGTGGGAGGAACACCGGGGAGCTGTTTTTT. It translates to CAISDSRGRNTGELFF.